This is a list of T cell receptor beta chains from one sample in a study of blood T cell repertoires in COVID-19. Data came from immunoSEQ multiplex PCR; TCRdb stores just in-frame clones and leaves some out. The sample includes 200,000 to 250,000 clones, roughly nine tenths of them seen just once. The sequencing input was PBMCs or T cells enriched from blood (not recorded which). These receptors were taken from a woman in her thirties who had recovered from COVID-19. Each CDR3 is given with its conserved first and last residue. A D gene is named only where the DNA matches it firmly. Rows may omit the clone size; those that give it use once, few, many or a size class.

V	size	J	D	CDR3	DNA
TRBV14	.	TRBJ2-3	.	CASSQGFRSTDTQYF	TGTGCCAGCAGCCAAGGGTTTAGAAGCACAGATACGCAGTATTTT
TRBV27	.	TRBJ1-1	.	CATGGGFYTEAFF	TGTGCCACCGGAGGAGGTTTCTATACTGAAGCTTTCTTT
TRBV19	.	TRBJ2-2	.	CASTTPGLRDGELFF	TGTGCCAGTACCACACCGGGACTTCGGGACGGGGAGCTGTTTTTT
TRBV5-6	.	TRBJ1-6	TRBD1	CASSQQGARYNSPLHF	TGTGCCAGCAGCCAACAGGGGGCCCGCTATAATTCACCCCTCCACTTT
TRBV12-3/TRBV12-4	.	TRBJ1-2	TRBD1	CASSQGTGRGYTF	TGTGCCAGCAGCCAGGGGACAGGGCGCGGCTACACCTTC
TRBV19	.	TRBJ2-3	.	CASSTDRFTDTQYF	TGTGCCAGTAGTACCGACAGATTCACAGATACGCAGTATTTT
TRBV7-9	.	TRBJ1-4	.	CASSSRGRVSEKLFF	TGTGCCAGCAGCTCCCGCGGCAGGGTTAGTGAAAAACTGTTTTTT
TRBV19	.	TRBJ1-5	.	CASIKGGHENQPQHF	TGTGCCAGTATTAAGGGGGGGCACGAGAATCAGCCCCAGCATTTT
TRBV5-4	.	TRBJ2-1	TRBD1	CASSLGNRGSYNEQFF	TGTGCCAGCAGCTTGGGTAACAGGGGCTCCTACAATGAGCAGTTCTTC
TRBV7-9	.	TRBJ1-2	.	CASSLGPGYHYGYTF	TGTGCCAGCAGCTTAGGTCCAGGGTACCACTATGGCTACACCTTC
TRBV5-4	.	TRBJ1-4	TRBD1	CASSSTGANEKLFF	TGTGCCAGCAGCTCGACAGGGGCTAATGAAAAACTGTTTTTT
TRBV4-1	.	TRBJ1-5	TRBD1	CASSQGQFSNQPQHF	TGCGCCAGCAGCCAGGGACAGTTTAGCAATCAGCCCCAGCATTTT
TRBV11-2	.	TRBJ1-1	.	CASSRQENTEAFF	TGTGCCAGCAGCCGACAGGAGAACACTGAAGCTTTCTTT
TRBV7-8	.	TRBJ2-7	.	CASSLLPSGEQYF	TGTGCCAGCAGCTTATTGCCATCAGGCGAGCAGTACTTC
TRBV6-5	.	TRBJ2-7	.	CASSRQVRGEQYF	TGTGCCAGCAGTCGACAGGTTCGGGGCGAGCAGTACTTC
TRBV12-5	.	TRBJ1-6	.	CAGGGRRSPLHF	TGTGCTGGGGGGGGGCGCAGGTCACCCCTCCACTTT
TRBV27	.	TRBJ1-2	.	CASSLDGQNYGYTF	TGTGCCAGCAGTTTAGATGGACAAAACTATGGCTACACCTTC
TRBV4-2	.	TRBJ2-5	.	CASSHSRQEVWETQYF	TGTGCCAGCAGCCATTCCAGACAGGAGGTGTGGGAGACCCAGTACTTC
TRBV4-1	.	TRBJ1-3	.	CASSQAQVSGNTIYF	TGCGCCAGCAGCCAAGCCCAGGTGTCCGGAAACACCATATATTTT
TRBV6-2/TRBV6-3	few	TRBJ2-7	TRBD2	CASSTWVAGGNEQYF	TGTGCCAGCAGTACCTGGGTAGCGGGGGGGAACGAGCAGTACTTC
TRBV29-1	.	TRBJ2-2	TRBD2	CSAGTSGGAGIWELFF	TGCAGCGCCGGGACTAGCGGGGGGGCGGGAATTTGGGAGCTGTTTTTT
TRBV3-1/TRBV3-2	few	TRBJ1-5	.	CASSQDPGRGQPQHF	TGTGCCAGCAGCCAAGATCCCGGGCGGGGTCAGCCCCAGCATTTT
TRBV5-6	.	TRBJ2-1	.	CASSLGRDQFTYNEQFF	TGTGCCAGCAGCCTCGGACGGGATCAGTTTACCTACAATGAGCAGTTCTTC
TRBV11-2	.	TRBJ2-1	TRBD2	CASSFPSGGPHNEQFF	TGTGCCAGCAGCTTTCCTAGCGGGGGGCCCCACAATGAGCAGTTCTTC
TRBV4-1	.	TRBJ2-5	.	CASSQGRGLGETQYF	TGCGCCAGCAGCCAAGGAAGGGGGTTGGGAGAGACCCAGTACTTC
TRBV11-2	.	TRBJ2-5	.	CASSRSLGEGQETQYF	TGTGCCAGCAGCCGATCGCTAGGCGAGGGCCAAGAGACCCAGTACTTC
TRBV5-1	.	TRBJ1-1	TRBD1	CASSSGTGTTEAFF	TGCGCCAGCAGCTCGGGGACAGGGACCACTGAAGCTTTCTTT
TRBV7-6	.	TRBJ1-3	TRBD1	CASSLRAGQAGSGNTIYF	TGTGCCAGCAGCTTACGGGCCGGACAGGCAGGCTCTGGAAACACCATATATTTT
TRBV4-3	.	TRBJ2-3	TRBD2	CASSHVAGGEDTQYF	TGCGCCAGCAGCCATGTAGCGGGGGGGGAAGATACGCAGTATTTT
TRBV6-2/TRBV6-3	once	TRBJ2-1	TRBD2	CASSYERGVVSSYNEQFF	TGTGCCAGCAGTTACGAGCGGGGAGTCGTAAGCTCCTACAATGAGCAGTTCTTC
TRBV2	.	TRBJ2-2	TRBD2	CASRGDYANTGELFF	TGTGCCAGCAGAGGGGACTACGCGAACACCGGGGAGCTGTTTTTT
TRBV29-1	.	TRBJ2-1	.	CSALLALGYNEQFF	TGCAGCGCCTTACTAGCACTCGGGTACAATGAGCAGTTCTTC
TRBV5-4	once	TRBJ2-7	TRBD1	CASSLGDRYEQYF	TGTGCCAGCAGCCTAGGGGACAGATACGAGCAGTACTTC
TRBV7-2	.	TRBJ2-1	TRBD2	CASSFERGGRGHEQFF	TGTGCCAGCAGCTTTGAGCGGGGGGGCCGAGGTCATGAGCAGTTCTTC
TRBV4-3	.	TRBJ2-7	TRBD2	CASSQGGTSGYEQYF	TGCGCCAGCAGCCAAGGCGGGACTAGTGGGTACGAGCAGTACTTC
TRBV6-2/TRBV6-3	.	TRBJ2-7	.	CASSYSGRGHEQYF	TGTGCCAGCAGTTACTCAGGCAGGGGTCACGAGCAGTACTTC
TRBV2	.	TRBJ1-1	.	CASSDQAEGTEAFF	TGTGCCAGCAGTGACCAGGCCGAAGGCACTGAAGCTTTCTTT
TRBV5-4	.	TRBJ1-1	TRBD1	CASSDQTGPEEAFF	TGTGCCAGCAGCGACCAGACAGGGCCTGAGGAAGCTTTCTTT
TRBV6-5	.	TRBJ2-5	.	CASSRNLQSETQYF	TGTGCCAGCAGTCGGAACCTACAGTCGGAGACCCAGTACTTC
TRBV7-2	.	TRBJ2-5	TRBD2	CASSDRTSGGFQYF	TGTGCCAGCAGCGACCGGACTAGCGGGGGCTTCCAGTACTTC
TRBV10-1	.	TRBJ2-3	.	CATTGRGPHTDTQYF	TGCGCCACGACGGGGCGGGGGCCCCACACAGATACGCAGTATTTT
TRBV4-2	.	TRBJ2-3	TRBD2	CASSQDRTSGVSTDTQYF	TGTGCCAGCAGCCAAGATCGGACTAGCGGCGTTAGCACAGATACGCAGTATTTT
TRBV5-8	.	TRBJ2-7	.	CASSGGTEDKF	TGTGCCAGCAGCGGGGGGACAGAGGATAAATTC
TRBV7-3	.	TRBJ2-3	.	CASSLRGSDTQYF	TGTGCCAGCAGCTTACGAGGATCAGATACGCAGTATTTT
TRBV6-2/TRBV6-3	.	TRBJ1-5	.	CASSTNSNQPQHF	TGTGCCAGCAGTACTAACAGCAATCAGCCCCAGCATTTT
TRBV25-1	.	TRBJ1-6	TRBD1	CASSAGQGNSPLHF	TGTGCCAGCAGTGCGGGACAGGGGAATTCACCCCTCCACTTT
TRBV6-2/TRBV6-3	.	TRBJ1-3	.	CASSPAFFGNTIYF	TGTGCCAGCAGCCCCGCGTTTTTCGGAAACACCATATATTTT
TRBV27	.	TRBJ1-1	.	CASSFGGTANTEAFF	TGTGCCAGCAGTTTTGGCGGGACGGCGAACACTGAAGCTTTCTTT
TRBV6-5	.	TRBJ1-1	.	CASSYSPQGGEAFF	TGTGCCAGCAGTTACTCCCCCCAGGGAGGGGAAGCTTTCTTT